The 21 T cell receptor beta chains reported below all come from one sample, sequenced in a study of neurological immune-mediated disorders. TCRdb analysed the 5' RACE reads with MiXCR anew, one entry per CDR3 protein. The data show roughly 71,000 distinct CDR3 sequences, almost 4% seen once. Sequenced: PBMCs. The receptors come from a man aged 25-45 years with multiple sclerosis.

This clonotype was detected only a few times. V usage is TRBV7-6 and J usage is TRBJ2-3; 8 bases align to TRBD2. This CDR3 comprises 17 residues. Germline loops: CDR1 SGHVS, CDR2 FNYEAQ. The ends lost 5 bases at V and 4 bases at J; junction bases unmatched: 14. CDR3 amino acids: CASSQLLAGRRADTQYF. As DNA, the CDR3 is TGTGCCAGCAGCCAACTCCTAGCGGGTCGGAGGGCAGATACGCAGTATTTT.

The rearrangement links TRBV20-1 to TRBJ2-1, with 11 nucleotides matching TRBD2. The CDR3 loop spans 17 amino acids. V lost 0 bases, J lost 4 bases, and 8 bases stayed unmatched. Looked up from germline, CDR1 is DFQATT and CDR2 is SNEGSKA (reference sequence). CDR3 residues: CSARDVSGGARYNEQFF. The CDR3 bases are TGCAGTGCTAGAGATGTTAGCGGGGGGGCTAGATACAATGAGCAGTTCTTC.

The chain has TRBV7-9 and TRBJ2-2; no reliable D call. The germline CDR1 and CDR2 sequences are SEHNR and FQNEAQ (reference sequence). This CDR3 spans 14 amino acids. The germline V and J ends were trimmed by 7 bases and 5 bases, with 14 bases remaining between them. In DNA, the CDR3 is TGTGCCAGCAACCTGCCACAACAAACCGGGGAGCTGTTTTTT. It translates to CASNLPQQTGELFF.

This clonotype has a count of ten or more. The CDR3 coding sequence is TGCGCCAGCAGTGCGGCAAACTTCGACAGGGGGAGAGAGCAGTACTTC. Protein: CASSAANFDRGREQYF. The chain links TRBV10-1 to TRBJ2-7, with 9 bases aligning to TRBD1. With V trimmed by 4 bases and J by 7 bases, 14 bases remained unmatched. The CDR3 spans 16 residues. Germline CDR1 is WNHNN and CDR2 is SYGVQD (reference sequence).

This clonotype was seen more than once but under ten times. J is TRBJ2-5 and V is TRBV14, with 8 bases lining up with TRBD1. Germline V gene sequence: CDR1 SGHDN, CDR2 FVKESK. This CDR3 has 15 amino acids. Trimming cost V 0 bases and J 4 bases; bases outside gene matches: 4. This CDR3 reads CASSQERQGAETQYF. The CDR3 nucleotides read TGTGCCAGCAGCCAAGAACGGCAGGGGGCAGAGACCCAGTACTTC. The whole variable domain, filled in from reference TRBV14 and TRBJ2-5, reads EAGVTQFPSHSVIEKGQTVTLRCDPISGHDNLYWYRRVMGKEIKFLLHFVKESKQDESGMPNNRFLAERTGGTYSTLKVQPAELEDSGVYFCASSQERQGAETQYFGPGTRLLVL.

This clonotype was detected many times. The chain combines TRBV7-2 with TRBJ2-5, with D maybe TRBD2 (7 bases). CDR3 length: 14 residues. Germline lookup yields CDR1 SGHTA and CDR2 FQGNSA. Deletions cut 3 bases from V and 5 bases from J, with 13 bases between. CDR3 sequence: CASSFGGARETQYF. CDR3 in DNA: TGTGCCAGCAGCTTTGGGGGGGCCCGGGAGACCCAGTACTTC.

In its sample, this clonotype was seen many times. This chain links TRBV12-3 or TRBV12-4 with TRBJ1-6; maybe TRBD1 (6 bases). Trimming pared 0 bases from V and 11 bases from J, leaving 14 bases between. The CDR3 extends over 15 amino acids. The CDR3 DNA sequence: TGTGCCAGCAGTTTAGCGTGGGGAGGGGGGCCACCCCTCCACTTT. It is translated as CASSLAWGGGPPLHF.

This clonotype was seen many times. The genes are TRBV5-1 and TRBJ1-2, with D tentatively TRBD1 (5 bases). V lost 3 bases to trimming and J lost 4 bases, with 10 bases between them. CDR3 length: 13 residues. Germline V gene lookup returns CDR1 SGHRS and CDR2 YFSETQ. In DNA, the CDR3 is TGCGCCAGCAGCTCGCCACAGGTCTATGGCTACACCTTC. As protein: CASSSPQVYGYTF.

This clonotype was seen many times. This chain links TRBV12-3 or TRBV12-4 with TRBJ1-1, with D uncertain. The ends were cut back, 8 bases at V and 3 bases at J, with 16 bases in the middle. The CDR3 spans 14 residues. The CDR3 loop reads CASAGREYYTEAFF. The CDR3 nucleotides read TGTGCCAGCGCTGGCAGAGAATATTACACTGAAGCTTTCTTT.

Ten or more counts support this clonotype. The genes are TRBV20-1 and TRBJ2-1; no firm D call. V was trimmed by 5 bases and J by 0 bases, leaving 11 bases between them. Germline lookup yields CDR1 DFQATT and CDR2 SNEGSKA (reference sequence). This CDR3 has 14 amino acids. The CDR3 DNA reads as TGCAGTGCTCGCCCTGTCAGCTCCTACAATGAGCAGTTCTTC. It codes for CSARPVSSYNEQFF.

In its sample, this clonotype was seen many times. The rearrangement joins TRBV27 to TRBJ2-6, with D hard to call. Trimming left V 3 bases short and J 0 bases short, with 9 bases between. Germline CDR1 and CDR2: MNHEY and SMNVEV (reference sequence). The CDR3 loop spans 16 amino acids. The DNA for the CDR3 is TGTGCCAGCAGTTTTGGAGTTTCCTCTGGGGCCAACGTCCTGACTTTC. Its translation: CASSFGVSSGANVLTF.

This clonotype was detected ten times or more. The gene calls are TRBV20-1 and TRBJ2-7, with TRBD2 matching over 8 bases. Germline trimming cut 1 base from V and 6 bases from J; bases unmatched to any gene: 2. Germline loops: CDR1 DFQATT, CDR2 SNEGSKA (reference sequence). The CDR3 covers 12 residues. The CDR3 sequence is CSARGLASEQYF. The CDR3 bases are TGCAGTGCTAGAGGACTAGCGTCCGAGCAGTACTTC.

This clonotype occurred many times. J is TRBJ1-3 and V is TRBV7-9; D is undetermined. V was cut by 5 bases and J by 1 base, with 18 bases left in between. Germline assignment: CDR1 SEHNR and CDR2 FQNEAQ (reference sequence). The CDR3 runs 17 residues. The CDR3 region is CASSPPYEGPSGNTIYF. CDR3 coding DNA: TGTGCCAGCAGCCCACCCTACGAGGGCCCTTCTGGAAACACCATATATTTT.

V is TRBV5-1 and J is TRBJ1-6; maybe TRBD1 (5 bases). This CDR3 is built from 16 residues. Germline V lookup: CDR1 SGHRS, CDR2 YFSETQ. The V and J ends lost 3 bases and 8 bases respectively, with 18 bases between them. The CDR3 coding sequence is TGCGCCAGCAGCTCTACTCCAGGGACCAACGATTCACCCCTCCACTTT. Translated, it gives CASSSTPGTNDSPLHF.

This clonotype showed up just a few times. A clone one base away is much larger, so this may be a read error. The chain recombines TRBV7-2 with TRBJ2-2; D uncertain. Trimming shortened V by 5 bases and J by 3 bases, and 4 bases separated the two germline ends. The V gene's germline CDR1 is SGHTA and CDR2 FQGNSA. The CDR3 has 12 residues. The CDR3 region has the DNA TGTGCCAGCAGCACCGACACCGGGGAGCTGTTTTTT. Amino acid sequence: CASSTDTGELFF.

This clonotype was picked up many times. The genes are TRBV12-3 or TRBV12-4 and TRBJ1-4, with unresolved D. The length of the CDR3 is 14 residues. The germline V and J ends were trimmed by 4 bases and 9 bases, with 15 bases remaining between them. DNA for the CDR3: TGTGCCAGCAGTTATGGCCCTGGCGGGCAAAAACTGTTTTTT. It specifies CASSYGPGGQKLFF.

This clonotype was observed at least ten times. This rearrangement joins TRBV29-1 to TRBJ2-5; D may correspond to TRBD1 or TRBD2 (5 bases each). The CDR3 has 13 amino acids. From germline, CDR1 is SQVTM and CDR2 ANQGSEA. Trimming left V 7 bases short and J 5 bases short, with 17 bases between. CDR3 nucleotides: TGCAGCGCTAGGGTTGGGGGAAAGGAGACCCAGTACTTC. Translating it yields CSARVGGKETQYF.

The V call is TRBV20-1, the J call TRBJ1-1; D is ambiguous. Trimming cost V 7 bases and J 0 bases, with 12 bases left between them. In germline, CDR1 is DFQATT, CDR2 SNEGSKA (reference sequence). The CDR3 runs to 13 residues. CDR3 residues: CSGVEQMNTEAFF. The CDR3 DNA reads as TGCAGTGGGGTTGAGCAGATGAACACTGAAGCTTTCTTT.

In this sample, this clonotype turned up many times. This chain connects TRBV7-2 to TRBJ1-1; weak D call: TRBD1 (6 bases). CDR1 and CDR2 (germline): SGHTA, FQGNSA. V lost 5 bases to trimming and J lost 1 base, with 8 bases between them. This CDR3 region has 13 residues. In DNA form, the CDR3 reads TGTGCCAGCAGCAAGACAGGGAACACTGAAGCTTTCTTT. Translated: CASSKTGNTEAFF.

Ten or more counts support this clonotype. The chain combines TRBV7-2 with TRBJ2-1, with a tentative D call TRBD2 (6 bases). The CDR3 covers 13 residues. V was shortened by 0 bases and J by 12 bases, with 12 bases between the two germline ends. CDR1 is SGHTA, CDR2 FQGNSA, per germline. The DNA of the CDR3 is TGTGCCAGCAGCTTAGCGGACCAGGGAGGGCAGTTCTTC. Its protein product is CASSLADQGGQFF. Based on the CDR3 plus reference TRBV7-2 and TRBJ2-1, the full variable domain is GAGVSQSPSNKVTEKGKDVELRCDPISGHTALYWYRQSLGQGLEFLIYFQGNSAPDKSGLPSDRFSAERTGGSVSTLTIQRTQQEDSAVYLCASSLADQGGQFFGPGTRLTVL.

At least ten counts were recorded for this clonotype. This chain uses TRBV9 with TRBJ1-6; TRBD1 is a possible D gene (6 bases). CDR1 is SGDLS and CDR2 is YYNGEE in the germline V gene. Trimming cost V 0 bases and J 5 bases, with 6 bases left between them. The CDR3 is 14 amino acids. The CDR3 here is CASSVAGDNSPLHF. CDR3 nucleotide sequence: TGTGCCAGCAGCGTAGCAGGGGATAATTCACCCCTCCACTTT.